The 13 T cell receptor beta chains given below trace back to one sample, sequenced in a study of blood T cells in healthy people across ages. A second PCR of roughly 7 to 11 cycles used a sample-barcoded 5' primer and a J-beta primer mix. TCRdb reanalysed the 5' RACE reads using MiXCR and keeps one entry per CDR3 protein. This sample has hundreds of thousands of distinct CDR3 sequences, with 25% found just once. This same sample was also part of a study on T cells of mothers and their children.

The specimen sequenced was blood. The receptors originated from a boy under 18 in good health.

This sequence joins TRBV7-2 and TRBJ2-2; 9 nucleotides align to TRBD2. With V trimmed by 4 bases and J by 6 bases, 9 bases remained unmatched. The germline CDR1 and CDR2 sequences are SGHTA and FQGNSA. The CDR3 length is 16 residues. In nucleotides, the CDR3 is TGTGCCAGCAGCTCAATAGCGGGAGAAACCGCCGGGGAGCTGTTTTTT. Amino acids: CASSSIAGETAGELFF.

This clonotype has only a few counts. The chain has TRBV5-4 and TRBJ2-3; 10 nucleotides agree with TRBD2. After removal of 4 bases from V and 2 bases from J, the junction contained 7 bases not matched to a gene. This CDR3 contains 16 residues. Germline lookup yields CDR1 SGHNT and CDR2 YYREEE (reference sequence). DNA for the CDR3: TGTGCCAGCAGCCCGAAAGCGGGGGGGATCACAGATACGCAGTATTTT. Translation gives CASSPKAGGITDTQYF.

J is TRBJ2-1 and V is TRBV6-5; 10 nucleotides line up with TRBD2. The CDR3 consists of 14 residues. Germline lookup yields CDR1 MNHEY and CDR2 SVGAGI. The V and J ends lost 4 bases and 4 bases, in that order; junction bases with no gene match: 1. CDR3 sequence reads: CASSSSGRYNEQFF. CDR3 bases: TGTGCCAGCAGTTCTAGCGGGAGATACAATGAGCAGTTCTTC.

The rearrangement joins TRBV10-3 to TRBJ2-1; 11 bases align to TRBD2. CDR3 length equals 14 residues. From germline, CDR1 is ENHRY and CDR2 SYGVKD. J lost 7 bases, V lost 7 bases, and 6 bases had no gene match. CDR3: CAIKLAGANNEQFF. The CDR3 bases are TGTGCCATCAAACTAGCGGGAGCAAATAATGAGCAGTTCTTC.

The CDR3 spells CASSPVLREGLDEQYF. CDR3 nucleotides: TGTGCCAGCAGCCCTGTTCTGCGGGAGGGCCTGGACGAGCAGTACTTC. The J gene is TRBJ2-5, the V gene TRBV7-8; 9 bases match TRBD2. The J call may be faulty, since TRBJ2-7 better matches the DNA end. The germline V gene encodes CDR1 SGHVS and CDR2 FQNEAQ. The CDR3 extends over 16 amino acids.

This clonotype was seen at least ten times. The rearrangement uses TRBV5-1 and TRBJ2-5, with a tentative D call TRBD2 (5 bases). The CDR3 is 15 residues long. V lost 0 bases to trimming and J lost 11 bases, with 20 bases between them. From germline, CDR1 is SGHRS and CDR2 YFSETQ. The CDR3 coding sequence is TGCGCCAGCAGCTTGGGAGCGGCCTTCCAAAGGGAGCAGTACTTC. Residues: CASSLGAAFQREQYF.

The rearrangement joins TRBV27 to TRBJ2-5; TRBD2 agrees at 7 bases. Losses at the gene ends were 6 bases for V and 5 bases for J; bases not matched to a gene: 12. CDR1 is MNHEY, CDR2 SMNVEV, per germline (reference sequence). The CDR3 extends over 15 amino acids. The CDR3 DNA reads TGTGCCAGCAGCACGGTTGGGAGGGTATGGGAGACCCAGTACTTC. It yields the protein CASSTVGRVWETQYF.

The sample holds a few counts of this clonotype. The rearrangement joins TRBV13 to TRBJ1-2; weak D call: TRBD1 (5 bases). The CDR3 is made up of 13 amino acids. CDR1 is PRHDT and CDR2 is FYEKMQ in the germline V gene (reference sequence). V shed 4 bases and J shed 8 bases, with 14 bases lying between them. The DNA of the CDR3 is TGTGCCAGCAGCTCATCAGGGCTTGGGGGCTACACCTTC. Translation gives CASSSSGLGGYTF.

This clonotype occurred a few times. This chain links TRBV20-1 with TRBJ1-4, with no clear D. The germline V and J ends were trimmed by 3 bases and 8 bases, with 16 bases remaining between them. CDR1 is DFQATT, CDR2 SNEGSKA, per germline (reference sequence). This CDR3 region has 14 residues. The DNA for the CDR3 is TGCAGTGCTAGGGATAGACTCTCTTACGAAAAACTGTTTTTT. Translated, it gives CSARDRLSYEKLFF.

The sample holds a few counts of this clonotype. V is TRBV14 and J is TRBJ1-2; D is perhaps TRBD1 (5 bases). The V gene's germline CDR1 is SGHDN and CDR2 FVKESK. The CDR3 contains 16 residues. Trimming pared 0 bases from V and 8 bases from J, leaving 19 bases between. CDR3 loop: CASSQERERDGRGYTF. The CDR3 DNA reads as TGTGCCAGCAGCCAAGAGAGGGAACGGGACGGACGGGGCTACACCTTC.

V and J are TRBV7-6 and TRBJ2-5, with a tentative D call TRBD2 (5 bases). The J call is uncertain, as TRBJ2-1 better fits the DNA end. Germline lookup yields CDR1 SGHVS and CDR2 FNYEAQ. CDR3 length equals 16 residues. CDR3: CASSLISSGEDNEQFF. The DNA for the CDR3 is TGTGCCAGCAGCTTAATTTCCAGCGGAGAGGACAATGAGCAGTTCTTC.

This clonotype occurred a few times. The chain recombines TRBV7-9 with TRBJ2-1; TRBD1 matches 8 bases. J was trimmed by 9 bases and V by 4 bases; bases with no gene match: 14. CDR3 length: 16 residues. CDR1 and CDR2 from the germline V gene are SEHNR and FQNEAQ (reference sequence). The CDR3 here is CASSSGGEMVHGEQFF. CDR3 bases: TGTGCCAGCAGCTCAGGGGGCGAGATGGTACATGGTGAGCAGTTCTTC.

This clonotype has a handful of counts. At one end, the junction sequence differs from germline, possibly due to a read error. This chain joins TRBV28 and TRBJ2-7; TRBD2 matches 7 bases. Germline V gene lookup returns CDR1 MDHEN and CDR2 SYDVKM. The CDR3 is 11 residues long. The CDR3, as DNA: TGTGCAAGCAGGGAGGGTTTCGAGCAGTACTTC. This translates into CASREGFEQYF.